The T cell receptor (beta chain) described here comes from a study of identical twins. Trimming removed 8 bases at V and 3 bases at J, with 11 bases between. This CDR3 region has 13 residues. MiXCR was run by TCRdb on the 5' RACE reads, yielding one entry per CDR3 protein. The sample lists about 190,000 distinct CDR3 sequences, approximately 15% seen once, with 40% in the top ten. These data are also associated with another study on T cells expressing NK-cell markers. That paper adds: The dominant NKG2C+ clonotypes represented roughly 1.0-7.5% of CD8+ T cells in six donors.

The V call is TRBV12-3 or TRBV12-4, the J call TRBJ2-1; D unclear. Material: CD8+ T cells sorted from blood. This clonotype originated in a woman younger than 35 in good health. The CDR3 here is CASRAPSYNEQFF. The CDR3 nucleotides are TGTGCCAGCCGAGCCCCAAGCTACAATGAGCAGTTCTTC.